The 3 T cell receptor beta chains below all came from one sample that was sequenced in a study of diagnostic markers for celiac disease. Each CDR3 protein gets one entry in TCRdb, which reprocessed the reads and gives no DNA. The sample includes around 780 distinct CDR3 sequences. Sequencing used either unsorted cells or a sorted T cell fraction (not recorded which). These receptors all come from a human donor. This table probably holds off-target reads from a library built for another chain.

By frequency, this clonotype registers medium-sized (0.01 to 0.1%). The V and J genes are TRBV2 and TRBJ2-2; TCRdb names TRBD1, which stays unverified in the absence of DNA. Germline V lookup: CDR1 SNHLY, CDR2 FYNNEI. The CDR3 covers 12 residues. The CDR3 is CASNQGQGRLFF.

By frequency, this clonotype registers large. The chain links TRBV11-2 to TRBJ1-2; no DNA is available, so the TRBD1 call from TCRdb remains unchecked. This CDR3 region has 15 residues. Germline loops: CDR1 SGHAT, CDR2 FQNNGV. CDR3 sequence reads: CASSTVGGQYYGYTF.

In terms of frequency, this clonotype is medium-sized. The V and J genes are TRBV29-1 and TRBJ2-3; absent DNA, TCRdb's TRBD1 call cannot be checked. Per the germline V gene, CDR1 is SQVTM and CDR2 is ANQGSEA. The CDR3 is 14 amino acids. CDR3 residues: CSVLRGVRTDTQYF.